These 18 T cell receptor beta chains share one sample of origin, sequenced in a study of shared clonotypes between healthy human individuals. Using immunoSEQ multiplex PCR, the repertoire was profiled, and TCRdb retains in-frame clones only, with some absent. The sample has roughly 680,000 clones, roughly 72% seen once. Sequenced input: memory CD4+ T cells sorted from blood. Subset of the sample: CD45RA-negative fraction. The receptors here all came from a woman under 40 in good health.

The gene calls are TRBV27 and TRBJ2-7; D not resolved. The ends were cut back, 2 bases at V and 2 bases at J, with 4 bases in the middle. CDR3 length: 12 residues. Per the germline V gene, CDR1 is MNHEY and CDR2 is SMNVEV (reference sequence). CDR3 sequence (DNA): TGTGCCAGCAGTTTACCCCCCTACGAGCAGTACTTC. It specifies CASSLPPYEQYF.

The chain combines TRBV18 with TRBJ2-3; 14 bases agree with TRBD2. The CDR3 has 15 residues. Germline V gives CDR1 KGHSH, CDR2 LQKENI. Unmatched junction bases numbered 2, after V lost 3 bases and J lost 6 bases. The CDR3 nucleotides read TGTGCCAGCTCACCGGGACTAGCGGGAGTGGATACGCAGTATTTT. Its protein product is CASSPGLAGVDTQYF.

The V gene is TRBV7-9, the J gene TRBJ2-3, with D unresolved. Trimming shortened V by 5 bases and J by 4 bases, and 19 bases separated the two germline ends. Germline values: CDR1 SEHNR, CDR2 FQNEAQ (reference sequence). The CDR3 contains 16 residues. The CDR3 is CASSPHVPDGADTQYF. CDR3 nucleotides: TGTGCCAGCAGCCCCCACGTTCCGGATGGCGCAGATACGCAGTATTTT.

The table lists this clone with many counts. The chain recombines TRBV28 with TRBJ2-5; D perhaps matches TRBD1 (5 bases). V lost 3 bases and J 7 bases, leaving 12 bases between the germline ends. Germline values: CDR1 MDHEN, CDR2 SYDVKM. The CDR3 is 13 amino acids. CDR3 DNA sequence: TGTGCCAGCAGTTTGGACCCTAGGGGGACCCAGTACTTC. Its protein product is CASSLDPRGTQYF.

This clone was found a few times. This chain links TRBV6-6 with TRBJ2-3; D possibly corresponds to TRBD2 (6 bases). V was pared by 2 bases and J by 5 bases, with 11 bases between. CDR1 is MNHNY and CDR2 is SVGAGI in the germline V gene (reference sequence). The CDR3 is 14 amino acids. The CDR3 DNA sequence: TGTGCCAGCAGTTACAGCCTAGCGAAAGATACGCAGTATTTT. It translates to CASSYSLAKDTQYF.

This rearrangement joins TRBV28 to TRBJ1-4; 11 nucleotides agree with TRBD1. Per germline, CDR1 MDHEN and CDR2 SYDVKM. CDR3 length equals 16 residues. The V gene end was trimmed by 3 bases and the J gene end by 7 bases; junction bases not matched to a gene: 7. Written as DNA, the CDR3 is TGTGCCAGCAGTTTCCACCACGGGACAGGGGGTGAAAAACTGTTTTTT. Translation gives CASSFHHGTGGEKLFF.

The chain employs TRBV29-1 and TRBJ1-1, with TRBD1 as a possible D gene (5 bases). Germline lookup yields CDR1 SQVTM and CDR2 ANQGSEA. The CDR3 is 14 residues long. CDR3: CGAIPAGLNTEAFF. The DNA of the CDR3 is TGCGGAGCGATCCCGGCGGGACTGAACACTGAAGCTTTCTTT.

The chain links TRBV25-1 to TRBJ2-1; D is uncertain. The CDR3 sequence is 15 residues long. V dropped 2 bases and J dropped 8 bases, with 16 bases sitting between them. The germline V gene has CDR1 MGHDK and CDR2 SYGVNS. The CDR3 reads CASSEPAAARDEQFF. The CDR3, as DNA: TGTGCCAGCAGTGAACCCGCCGCCGCCCGGGATGAGCAGTTCTTC.

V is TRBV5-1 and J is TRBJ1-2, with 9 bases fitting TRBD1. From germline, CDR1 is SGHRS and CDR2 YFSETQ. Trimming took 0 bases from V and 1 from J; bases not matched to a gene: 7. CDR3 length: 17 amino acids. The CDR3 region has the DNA TGCGCCAGCAGCTTGGTAGGGGACAGGGCCCGTAACTATGGCTACACCTTC. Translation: CASSLVGDRARNYGYTF.

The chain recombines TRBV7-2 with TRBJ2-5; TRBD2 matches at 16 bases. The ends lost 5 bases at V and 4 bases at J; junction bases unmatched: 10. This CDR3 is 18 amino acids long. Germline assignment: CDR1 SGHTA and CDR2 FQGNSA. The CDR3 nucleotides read TGTGCCAGCAGCACTCCGGGACTAGCGGGAGGGCCGGGAGAGACCCAGTACTTC. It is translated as CASSTPGLAGGPGETQYF. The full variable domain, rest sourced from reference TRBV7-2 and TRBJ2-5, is GAGVSQSPSNKVTEKGKDVELRCDPISGHTALYWYRQSLGQGLEFLIYFQGNSAPDKSGLPSDRFSAERTGGSVSTLTIQRTQQEDSAVYLCASSTPGLAGGPGETQYFGPGTRLLVL.

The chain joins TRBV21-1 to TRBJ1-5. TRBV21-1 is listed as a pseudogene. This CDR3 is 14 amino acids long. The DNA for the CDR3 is TGTGCCAGCAGCAAAGCCGTAGGGTATCAGCCCCAGCATTTT. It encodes CASSKAVGYQPQHF.

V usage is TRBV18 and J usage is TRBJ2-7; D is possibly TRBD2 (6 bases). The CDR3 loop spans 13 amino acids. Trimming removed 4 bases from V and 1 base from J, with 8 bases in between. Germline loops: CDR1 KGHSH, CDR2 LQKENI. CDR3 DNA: TGTGCCAGCTCACTAGCGGAGTCCTACGAGCAGTACTTC. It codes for CASSLAESYEQYF.

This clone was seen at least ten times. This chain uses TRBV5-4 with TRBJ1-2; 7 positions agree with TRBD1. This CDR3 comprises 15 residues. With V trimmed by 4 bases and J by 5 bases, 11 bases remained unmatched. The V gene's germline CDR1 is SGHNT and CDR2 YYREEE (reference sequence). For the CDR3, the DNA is TGTGCCAGCAGCCTGACAGGGATCTCGTGGTATGGCTACACCTTC. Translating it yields CASSLTGISWYGYTF.

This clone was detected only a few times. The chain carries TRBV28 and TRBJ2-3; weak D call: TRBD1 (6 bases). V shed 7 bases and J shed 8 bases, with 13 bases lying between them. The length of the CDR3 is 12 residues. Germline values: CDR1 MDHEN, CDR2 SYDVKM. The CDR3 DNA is TGTGCCAGCAAAAGAGGGGGTCGTACGCAGTATTTT. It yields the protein CASKRGGRTQYF. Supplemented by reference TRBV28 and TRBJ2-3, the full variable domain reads DVKVTQSSRYLVKRTGEKVFLECVQDMDHENMFWYRQDPGLGLRLIYFSYDVKMKEKGDIPEGYSVSREKKERFSLILESASTNQTSMYLCASKRGGRTQYFGPGTRLTVL.

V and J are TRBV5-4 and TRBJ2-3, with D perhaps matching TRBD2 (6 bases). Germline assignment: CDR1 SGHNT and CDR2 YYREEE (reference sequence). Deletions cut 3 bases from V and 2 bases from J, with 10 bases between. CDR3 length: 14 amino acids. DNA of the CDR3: TGTGCCAGCAGCTCGGGACTTTCCACAGATACGCAGTATTTT. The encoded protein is CASSSGLSTDTQYF. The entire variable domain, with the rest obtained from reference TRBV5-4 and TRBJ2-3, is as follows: ETGVTQSPTHLIKTRGQQVTLRCSSQSGHNTVSWYQQALGQGPQFIFQYYREEENGRGNFPPRFSGLQFPNYSSELNVNALELDDSALYLCASSSGLSTDTQYFGPGTRLTVL.

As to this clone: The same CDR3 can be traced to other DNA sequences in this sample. DNA for the CDR3: TGCGCCAGCAGCCAAGTTGAAGAGACCCAGTACTTC. This translates into CASSQVEETQYF. The V gene is TRBV4-1, the J gene TRBJ2-5; D unclear. CDR3 length equals 12 residues. Germline V gene sequence: CDR1 MGHRA, CDR2 YSYEKL. Trimming cost V 1 base and J 3 bases, with 3 bases left between them.

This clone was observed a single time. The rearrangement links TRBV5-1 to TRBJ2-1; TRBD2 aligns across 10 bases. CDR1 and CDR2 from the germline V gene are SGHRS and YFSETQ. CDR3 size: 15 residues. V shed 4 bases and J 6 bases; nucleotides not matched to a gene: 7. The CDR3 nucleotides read TGCGCCAGCAGCATCCTAGCGGGAGTTCTCAATGAGCAGTTCTTC. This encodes CASSILAGVLNEQFF.

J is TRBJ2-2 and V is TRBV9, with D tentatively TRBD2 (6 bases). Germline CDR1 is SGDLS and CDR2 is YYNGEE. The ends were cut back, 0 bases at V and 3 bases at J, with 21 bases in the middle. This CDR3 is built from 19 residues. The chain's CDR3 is CASSVAGSWASVDTGELFF. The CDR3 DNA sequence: TGTGCCAGCAGCGTAGCTGGGTCTTGGGCTAGCGTCGACACCGGGGAGCTGTTTTTT.